The rows below give T cell receptor beta chains drawn from one sample of a study of blood T cell repertoires in COVID-19. Profiling relied on immunoSEQ multiplex PCR, and the TCRdb table lists in-frame clones only, not all of them. The sample lists a few hundred thousand clones; more than 75% were seen once. The sample comprised PBMCs or T cells enriched from blood (not recorded which). The source of these receptors is a woman aged 40 to 50 who had recovered from COVID-19. The CDR3 runs from the conserved cysteine through the conserved F or W. The D gene is left open where the match is weak. Rows may omit the clone size; those that give it use once, few, many or a size class.

V	D	length	J	size	DNA	CDR3
TRBV10-3	.	15	TRBJ1-4	.	TGTGCCACTCTACCGGGGGGAGCAACTAATGAAAAACTGTTTTTT	CATLPGGATNEKLFF
TRBV29-1	.	13	TRBJ1-3	.	TGCAGCGTTGGGACAATTGCTGGAAACACCATATATTTT	CSVGTIAGNTIYF
TRBV19	TRBD2	15	TRBJ2-1	.	TGTGCCAGTAAATCAGGCGGGAGCTCCTACAATGAGCAGTTCTTC	CASKSGGSSYNEQFF
TRBV5-4	TRBD1	15	TRBJ1-2	.	TGTGCCAGCAGCCTCTATATCCAGGGGGCAAGTGGCTACACCTTC	CASSLYIQGASGYTF
TRBV25-1	TRBD1	13	TRBJ1-3	.	TGTGCCAGCAGGAAGACAGGGGGGGACACCATATATTTT	CASRKTGGDTIYF
TRBV5-4	.	14	TRBJ2-2	few	TGTGCCAGCAGCTTCGAAGAGTACACCGGGGAGCTGTTTTTT	CASSFEEYTGELFF
TRBV4-2	.	15	TRBJ1-3	few	TGTGCCAGCAGCCAAGAGGCGGCGACAGCGAACACCATATATTTT	CASSQEAATANTIYF
TRBV5-1	.	15	TRBJ1-2	once	TGCGCCAGCAGCTTGATAGGGGGGGCTGACTATGGCTACACCTTC	CASSLIGGADYGYTF
TRBV25-1	.	13	TRBJ1-2	.	TGTGCCAGCAGTGAGTTTCCAGGTGTTGGCTACACCTTC	CASSEFPGVGYTF
TRBV5-6	.	16	TRBJ1-3	.	TGTGCCAGCAGGGTCTCTTCAGGATTCTCTGGAAACACCATATATTTT	CASRVSSGFSGNTIYF
TRBV7-9	TRBD1	16	TRBJ2-7	once	TGTGCCAGCAGCTTAGGGGGACAGGGGATGGTGCACGAGCAGTACTTC	CASSLGGQGMVHEQYF
TRBV7-9	TRBD2	13	TRBJ2-7	.	TGTGCCAGTGCCCGAGGCGGGAGATACGAGCAGTACTTC	CASARGGRYEQYF
TRBV13	.	17	TRBJ2-1	.	TGTGCCAGCAGGTTAAAGGGGTCGGGACTGGAATACAATGAGCAGTTCTTC	CASRLKGSGLEYNEQFF
TRBV30	.	13	TRBJ1-5	few	TGTGCCTGGAGTTTGGCAGTTGATCAGCCCCAGCATTTT	CAWSLAVDQPQHF
TRBV4-1	.	15	TRBJ2-7	.	TGCGCCAGCAGCCCCGTTGGGCAGAATCCACGCGAGCAGTACTTC	CASSPVGQNPREQYF
TRBV24-1	TRBD1	16	TRBJ2-5	.	TGTGCCACCAGTGATTTAGGGACAGGGGGCTGGGAGACCCAGTACTTC	CATSDLGTGGWETQYF
TRBV4-1	TRBD2	15	TRBJ2-3	.	TGCGCCAGCAGCCACCTAGCGGGAGTGCCGGATACGCAGTATTTT	CASSHLAGVPDTQYF
TRBV6-2/TRBV6-3	.	12	TRBJ2-5	.	TGTGCCAGCAGTGACAAGTTGGAGACCCAGTACTTC	CASSDKLETQYF
TRBV7-2	TRBD2	15	TRBJ2-7	.	TGTGCCAGCAGCCCAGGACTAGCGGGGGTCTATGAGCAGTACTTC	CASSPGLAGVYEQYF
TRBV30	TRBD2	15	TRBJ2-1	.	TGTGCCTGGAGCAAAGAACTAGCGGGAGGCAATGAGCAGTTCTTC	CAWSKELAGGNEQFF
TRBV7-9	TRBD2	14	TRBJ2-3	.	TGTGCCAGCAGCTTAACGGGCGCTAGCGGGTGGCAGTATTTT	CASSLTGASGWQYF
TRBV5-1	TRBD1	15	TRBJ1-5	few	TGCGCCAGCAGCCCTGAAGGGGGCCTCAATCAGCCCCAGCATTTT	CASSPEGGLNQPQHF
TRBV5-1	TRBD1	15	TRBJ1-2	few	TGCGCCAGCAGCTCCACAGGGGAGCAAAGGAATGGCTACACCTTC	CASSSTGEQRNGYTF
TRBV5-8	TRBD2	17	TRBJ2-1	.	TGTGCCAGCAGCTCTGTAACGACTAGCGGGGGATACAATGAGCAGTTCTTC	CASSSVTTSGGYNEQFF
TRBV7-9	TRBD2	15	TRBJ2-3	.	TGTGCCAGCAGCTTAGGGGGACTAGCTGCAGATACGCAGTATTTT	CASSLGGLAADTQYF
TRBV7-2	TRBD1	16	TRBJ1-1	.	TGTGCCAGCAGCTTACTAGAAGGGGACAGGGGCTCTGAAGCTTTCTTT	CASSLLEGDRGSEAFF
TRBV7-8	.	17	TRBJ1-5	few	TGTGCCAGCAGCTTAGAGATTTCCGACACTAGCAATCAGCCCCAGCATTTT	CASSLEISDTSNQPQHF
TRBV4-3	.	15	TRBJ1-2	.	TGCGCCAGCAGCCAACGGGATGGGGGCGCCAATGGCTACACCTTC	CASSQRDGGANGYTF
TRBV15	.	13	TRBJ1-2	many	TGTGCCACCAGCAGAGATTTCCGACAGACATACACCTTC	CATSRDFRQTYTF
TRBV7-2	.	16	TRBJ2-5	.	TGTGCCAGCAGCTTACGCAAGGGGATGGTCCAAGAGACCCAGTACTTC	CASSLRKGMVQETQYF
TRBV2	TRBD2	17	TRBJ2-1	.	TGTGCCAGCAGTGAATTCGCGGGAGGCTACGTGGATAATGAGCAGTTCTTC	CASSEFAGGYVDNEQFF
TRBV9	.	13	TRBJ2-7	once	TGTGCCAGCAGCGACCGGGACTCCACGGAGCAGTACTTC	CASSDRDSTEQYF
TRBV6-1	.	14	TRBJ2-4	.	TGTGCCAGCAGTGAGGAGCCAGGGCGTAACATTCAGTACTTC	CASSEEPGRNIQYF
TRBV7-9	TRBD2	17	TRBJ2-7	.	TGTGCCAGCAGCTTAGCATTCCAAGCGGGAACCCCCTACGAGCAGTACTTC	CASSLAFQAGTPYEQYF
TRBV27	.	14	TRBJ1-1	.	TGTGCCAGCCAGGGGTTAGTTATGAACACTGAAGCTTTCTTT	CASQGLVMNTEAFF
TRBV19	TRBD2	15	TRBJ2-3	.	TGTGCCAGTAGTAGGGGGGGGGACAGCACAGATACGCAGTATTTT	CASSRGGDSTDTQYF
TRBV7-9	TRBD2	20	TRBJ2-1	.	TGTGCCAGCAGCACCCGGACTAGCGGGGGAGGATATTACTCCTACAATGAGCAGTTCTTC	CASSTRTSGGGYYSYNEQFF
TRBV12-3/TRBV12-4	.	13	TRBJ2-7	.	TGTGCCAGCAGTTTTGGAGAATCCTACGAGCAGTACTTC	CASSFGESYEQYF
TRBV6-5	TRBD1	15	TRBJ2-1	.	TGTGCCAGCAGTTACTCCGGGACAGCCTACAATGAGCAGTTCTTC	CASSYSGTAYNEQFF
TRBV7-2	TRBD1	14	TRBJ1-1	.	TGTGCCAGCAGCCTCGGGACAGCCAACACTGAAGCTTTCTTT	CASSLGTANTEAFF
TRBV14	TRBD2	21	TRBJ2-3	.	TGTGCCAGCAGCCAAGAGTTTGCGACTAGCGGGAGTAGGGTTCAAACCGATACGCAGTATTTT	CASSQEFATSGSRVQTDTQYF
TRBV2	TRBD2	15	TRBJ2-7	.	TGTGCCAGCAGTGAGGGCGGGGGGGCGGGCTACGAGCAGTACTTC	CASSEGGGAGYEQYF
TRBV27	TRBD2	14	TRBJ2-5	few	TGTGCCAGCAGCCCAAGCGGGAGGCAAGAGACCCAGTACTTC	CASSPSGRQETQYF
TRBV27	TRBD1	15	TRBJ2-7	.	TGTGCCAGCAGTTCCTCGGGACAGGCCCCCTACGAGCAGTACTTC	CASSSSGQAPYEQYF
TRBV4-3	TRBD2	16	TRBJ2-7	.	TGCGCCAGCAGCCAAGACACTAGCGGGAGAATGTACGAGCAGTACTTC	CASSQDTSGRMYEQYF
TRBV6-1	.	15	TRBJ1-5	.	TGTGCCAGCAGTGAACTGGGGGCTAACAATCAGCCCCAGCATTTT	CASSELGANNQPQHF
TRBV5-5	.	15	TRBJ2-1	.	TGTGCCAGCAGCTTAGGGGCGGGATGGTACAATGAGCAGTTCTTC	CASSLGAGWYNEQFF
TRBV18	TRBD1	18	TRBJ2-1	.	TGTGCCAGCTCACCCAACCTTTGGGAGGACAGGGATCTGGGTGAGCAGTTCTTC	CASSPNLWEDRDLGEQFF
TRBV4-3	TRBD1	15	TRBJ1-3	.	TGCGCCAGCAGCCCCGGGACAGGCTTTGGAAACACCATATATTTT	CASSPGTGFGNTIYF
TRBV18	TRBD1	16	TRBJ1-6	once	TGTGCCAGCTCACCCGGGACAGGAATAGCTAATTCACCCCTCCACTTT	CASSPGTGIANSPLHF
TRBV6-5	TRBD1	14	TRBJ1-4	once	TGTGCCAGCAGACAGACAGGGATGGCTGAAAAACTGTTTTTT	CASRQTGMAEKLFF
TRBV12-5	TRBD1	15	TRBJ1-1	.	TGTGCTAGTGGTTTGGGGACAGGGGGGAACACTGAAGCTTTCTTT	CASGLGTGGNTEAFF
TRBV11-2	TRBD2	17	TRBJ2-7	.	TGTGCCAGCAGGATGACTAGCGGGACGCAATTCTCCTACGAGCAGTACTTC	CASRMTSGTQFSYEQYF
TRBV2	.	13	TRBJ1-1	.	TGTGCCAGCAACAGGGATCTGAACACTGAAGCTTTCTTT	CASNRDLNTEAFF
TRBV27	.	14	TRBJ1-2	.	TGTGCCAGCAGTCGACAGGCCGGGAACTATGGCTACACCTTC	CASSRQAGNYGYTF